This T cell receptor (beta chain) was obtained from a study of T cell responses to AZD1222 COVID-19 vaccine. Study-level points and caveats: Compared with day 0, the breadth and depth of the Spike-specific TCR repertoire rose significantly after two doses of AZD1222.

Remarks on this clone: What it binds is not known.

Some clones are missing from TCRdb's copy, which holds only in-frame ones; the method was immunoSEQ multiplex PCR. The sample gives roughly 130,000 clones, around 87% of which show up once; about 3.1% is in the top ten. V lost 3 bases to trimming and J lost 4 bases; unmatched junction nucleotides: 5. The CDR3 extends over 15 amino acids. Looked up from germline, CDR1 is MNHEY and CDR2 is SMNVEV (reference sequence). The V and J genes are TRBV27 and TRBJ2-2, with 7 bases lining up with TRBD1. This material consisted of peripheral blood, taken on day 0 of AZD1222 vaccination. The receptor was isolated from an adult in good health. CDR3 amino acids: CASSFKNRGTGELFF. The CDR3 DNA follows: TGTGCCAGCAGTTTCAAGAACAGGGGCACCGGGGAGCTGTTTTTT.